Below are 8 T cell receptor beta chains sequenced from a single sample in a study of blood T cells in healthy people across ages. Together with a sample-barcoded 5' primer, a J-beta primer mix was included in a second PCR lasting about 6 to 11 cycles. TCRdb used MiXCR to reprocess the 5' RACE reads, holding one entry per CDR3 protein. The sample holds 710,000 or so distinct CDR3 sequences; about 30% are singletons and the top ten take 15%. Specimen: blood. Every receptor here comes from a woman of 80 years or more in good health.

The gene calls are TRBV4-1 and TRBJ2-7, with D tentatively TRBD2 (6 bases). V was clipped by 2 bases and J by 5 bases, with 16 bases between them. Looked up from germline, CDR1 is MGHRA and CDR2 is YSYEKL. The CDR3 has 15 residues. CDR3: CASSQKGSGYHEQYF. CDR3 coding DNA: TGCGCCAGCAGCCAAAAGGGCAGCGGGTACCACGAGCAGTACTTC.

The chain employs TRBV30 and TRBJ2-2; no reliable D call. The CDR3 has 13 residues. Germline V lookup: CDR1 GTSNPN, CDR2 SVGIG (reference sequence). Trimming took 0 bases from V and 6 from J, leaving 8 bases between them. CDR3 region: CAWSVRSAGELFF. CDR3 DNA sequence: TGTGCCTGGAGTGTTCGGTCCGCCGGGGAGCTGTTTTTT.

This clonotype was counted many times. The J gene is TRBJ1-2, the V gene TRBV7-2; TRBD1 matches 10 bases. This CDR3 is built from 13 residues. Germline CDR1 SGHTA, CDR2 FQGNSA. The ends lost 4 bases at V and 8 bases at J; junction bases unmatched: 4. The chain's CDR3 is CASSYGQGGGYTF. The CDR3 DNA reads TGTGCCAGCAGCTACGGACAGGGGGGAGGCTACACCTTC.

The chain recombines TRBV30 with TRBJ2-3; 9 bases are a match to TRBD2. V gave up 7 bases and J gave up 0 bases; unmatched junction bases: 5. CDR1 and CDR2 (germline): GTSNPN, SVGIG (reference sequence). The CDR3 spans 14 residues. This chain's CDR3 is CASERGVSTDTQYF. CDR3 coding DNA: TGTGCCTCAGAGCGGGGGGTTAGCACAGATACGCAGTATTTT.

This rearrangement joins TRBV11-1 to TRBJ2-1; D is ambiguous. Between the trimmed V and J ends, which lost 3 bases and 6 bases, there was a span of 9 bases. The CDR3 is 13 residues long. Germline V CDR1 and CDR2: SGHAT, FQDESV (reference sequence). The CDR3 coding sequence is TGTGCCAGCAGCTTTCAACCGATCAATGAGCAGTTCTTC. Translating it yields CASSFQPINEQFF.

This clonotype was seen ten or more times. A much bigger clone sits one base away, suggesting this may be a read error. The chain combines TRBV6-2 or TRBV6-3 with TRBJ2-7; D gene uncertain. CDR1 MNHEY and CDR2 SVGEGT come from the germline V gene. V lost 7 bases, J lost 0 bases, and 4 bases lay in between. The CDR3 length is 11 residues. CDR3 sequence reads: CASTNSYEQYF. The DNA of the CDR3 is TGTGCCAGCACCAACTCCTACGAGCAGTACTTC.

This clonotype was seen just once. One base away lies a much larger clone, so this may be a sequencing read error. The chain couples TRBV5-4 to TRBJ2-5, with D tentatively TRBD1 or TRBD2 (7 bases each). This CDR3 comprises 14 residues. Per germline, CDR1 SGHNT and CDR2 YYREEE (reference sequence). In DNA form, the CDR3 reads TGTGCCAGCAGCACTCAGGGGGGGGAAGAGAGCCAGTACTTC. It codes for CASSTQGGEESQYF.

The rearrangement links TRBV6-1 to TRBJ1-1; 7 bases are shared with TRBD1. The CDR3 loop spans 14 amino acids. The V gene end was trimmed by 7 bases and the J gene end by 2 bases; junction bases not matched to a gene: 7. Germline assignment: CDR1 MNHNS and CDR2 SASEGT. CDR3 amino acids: CASMRTGFNTEAFF. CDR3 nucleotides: TGTGCCAGCATGAGGACAGGATTTAACACTGAAGCTTTCTTT.